This entry lists 20 T cell receptor beta chains sequenced from one sample in a study of T cells in Graves' hyperthyroidism and ophthalmopathy. TCR beta CDR3 region amplification was performed from RNA transcripts. The study used the HTBI primer set for a first-round RT-PCR of the TCR CDR3. From the multiplex PCR reads, TCRdb called clonotypes with MiXCR, one entry per CDR3 protein. The sample lists hundreds of thousands of distinct CDR3 sequences, more than 11% occurring once. What was sequenced was blood. These receptors all stem from a woman aged 30 to 39 with Graves' hyperthyroidism.

A single count supports this clonotype. This rearrangement joins TRBV7-9 to TRBJ1-4; possibly TRBD1 for D (5 bases). CDR1 and CDR2 from the germline V gene are SEHNR and FQNEAQ (reference sequence). V shed 5 bases and J shed 7 bases, with 17 bases lying between them. This CDR3 is 15 amino acids long. CDR3 DNA sequence: TGTGCCAGCAGCCCCTCTCGGGGGGTGGGTGAAAAACTGTTTTTT. It codes for CASSPSRGVGEKLFF.

This clonotype was found a few times. The chain joins TRBV6-1 to TRBJ1-5; D perhaps matches TRBD1 (6 bases). The CDR3 runs 13 residues. Trimming pared 9 bases from V and 5 bases from J, leaving 14 bases between. Germline V CDR1 and CDR2: MNHNS, SASEGT. This CDR3 is CASKTGGDQPQHF. CDR3 DNA: TGTGCCAGTAAGACTGGGGGCGATCAGCCCCAGCATTTT.

Many counts were recorded for this clonotype. The gene calls are TRBV10-3 and TRBJ1-4; tentative D call: TRBD1 (5 bases). Germline values: CDR1 ENHRY, CDR2 SYGVKD. The CDR3 spans 13 residues. V dropped 9 bases and J dropped 8 bases, with 16 bases sitting between them. CDR3 amino acids: CAIGSGGGEKLFF. Written as DNA, the CDR3 is TGTGCCATAGGGAGTGGGGGAGGCGAAAAACTGTTTTTT.

This clonotype was seen only a few times. This chain uses TRBV28 with TRBJ2-2, with 11 positions matching TRBD2. CDR1 and CDR2 from the germline V gene are MDHEN and SYDVKM. There are 15 residues in the CDR3. Germline trimming cut 4 bases from V and 10 bases from J; bases unmatched to any gene: 8. The CDR3, as DNA: TGTGCCAGCAGTTCCCCGACTAGCGGGAAGGCGGAGCTGTTTTTT. Translated: CASSSPTSGKAELFF.

In its sample, this clonotype was seen many times. This sequence joins TRBV7-9 and TRBJ1-2, with unresolved D. The germline V gene encodes CDR1 SEHNR and CDR2 FQNEAQ (reference sequence). The CDR3 has 12 amino acids. V lost 3 bases to trimming and J lost 6 bases, with 8 bases between them. The CDR3 loop is CASSFSSDGYTF. The CDR3 DNA reads TGTGCCAGCAGCTTTTCATCTGATGGCTACACCTTC.

Only one count was recorded for this clonotype. The chain recombines TRBV20-1 with TRBJ1-2; TRBD1 aligns across 7 bases. Trimming cost V 7 bases and J 6 bases; bases outside gene matches: 5. CDR3 length: 11 residues. Germline CDR1 DFQATT, CDR2 SNEGSKA (reference sequence). CDR3 loop: CSGDSNHGYTF. The CDR3 nucleotides are TGCAGTGGGGACAGTAATCATGGCTACACCTTC.

This clonotype was found a few times. The V and J genes are TRBV3-1 and TRBJ2-5; D is perhaps TRBD2 (5 bases). Trimming left V 1 base short and J 5 bases short, with 11 bases between. CDR3 length equals 14 residues. Germline V lookup: CDR1 LGHDT, CDR2 YNNKEL (reference sequence). The CDR3 region has the DNA TGTGCCAGCAGCCAAGCAGTGGGCGGGGAGACCCAGTACTTC. Translated: CASSQAVGGETQYF.

This clonotype occurred many times. The genes are TRBV20-1 and TRBJ2-3, with 8 bases aligning to TRBD2. CDR1 is DFQATT and CDR2 is SNEGSKA in the germline V gene (reference sequence). V shed 3 bases, J shed 4 bases, and the junction held 9 bases outside the gene matches. The CDR3 has 15 residues. CDR3 amino acids: CSASSYGREADTQYF. CDR3 sequence (DNA): TGCAGTGCTAGTTCGTACGGGAGGGAGGCAGATACGCAGTATTTT.

This clonotype was counted at least ten times. V is TRBV6-1 and J is TRBJ2-2; D is uncertain. The length of the CDR3 is 16 residues. Trimming took 5 bases from V and 1 from J, leaving 14 bases between them. Germline V gene sequence: CDR1 MNHNS, CDR2 SASEGT. Written as DNA, the CDR3 is TGTGCCAGCAGTACCCCGGGCAGGTGGAACACCGGGGAGCTGTTTTTT. This gives the protein CASSTPGRWNTGELFF.

This clonotype appeared a few times. The gene calls are TRBV11-2 and TRBJ2-5; 9 bases match TRBD2. Trimming cost V 6 bases and J 7 bases; bases outside gene matches: 18. CDR1 SGHAT and CDR2 FQNNGV come from the germline V gene. The CDR3 contains 17 residues. The CDR3 reads CASSPRTILAGKGTQYF. The CDR3 DNA sequence: TGTGCCAGCAGTCCCCGTACAATCCTAGCGGGAAAAGGGACCCAGTACTTC.

The chain couples TRBV3-1 to TRBJ2-7; 8 bases map to TRBD2. V was pared by 3 bases and J by 2 bases, with 6 bases of the junction left unmatched. The germline V gene encodes CDR1 LGHDT and CDR2 YNNKEL (reference sequence). CDR3 length: 15 residues. CDR3 in DNA: TGTGCCAGCAGCCACCTACTAGCGGCCCCCTACGAGCAGTACTTC. It is translated as CASSHLLAAPYEQYF.

The DNA of the CDR3 is TGCGCCAGCAGCCAAGAGGGGGGGGTTTACGAGCAGTACTTC. Its translation: CASSQEGGVYEQYF. The rearrangement uses TRBV4-1 and TRBJ2-7; the match to TRBD2 covers 7 bases. Unmatched junction bases numbered 3, after V lost 0 bases and J lost 4 bases. The CDR3 runs 14 residues. Germline V CDR1 and CDR2: MGHRA, YSYEKL.

This clonotype was found once. The chain uses TRBV4-1 and TRBJ2-7, with no clear D. Germline V lookup: CDR1 MGHRA, CDR2 YSYEKL. The ends were cut back, 4 bases at V and 0 bases at J, with 19 bases in the middle. The CDR3 runs to 17 residues. This chain's CDR3 is CASSPTPDRLLSYEQYF. The CDR3 coding sequence is TGCGCCAGCAGCCCTACTCCGGATCGGCTCCTCTCCTACGAGCAGTACTTC.

This clonotype was observed a few times. J is TRBJ1-3 and V is TRBV7-9; maybe TRBD1 (5 bases). The CDR3 extends over 14 amino acids. The V end was cut by 5 bases, the J end by 4 bases, with 12 bases between. Germline V gene sequence: CDR1 SEHNR, CDR2 FQNEAQ (reference sequence). The CDR3 is CASSLWDRGNTIYF. CDR3 nucleotides: TGTGCCAGCAGCCTGTGGGACCGAGGAAACACCATATATTTT. Together with reference TRBV7-9 and TRBJ1-3, the CDR3 gives the full variable domain: DTGVSQNPRHKITKRGQNVTFRCDPISEHNRLYWYRQTLGQGPEFLTYFQNEAQLEKSRLLSDRFSAERPKGSFSTLEIQRTEQGDSAMYLCASSLWDRGNTIYFGEGSWLTVV.

The chain joins TRBV30 to TRBJ1-3; no clear D. The germline V gene encodes CDR1 GTSNPN and CDR2 SVGIG (reference sequence). Trimming pared 0 bases from V and 2 bases from J, leaving 8 bases between. The CDR3 is 14 residues long. CDR3 residues: CAWSVWAAGNTIYF. The CDR3 nucleotides read TGTGCCTGGAGTGTGTGGGCGGCTGGAAACACCATATATTTT. The complete variable domain, with remaining parts taken from reference TRBV30 and TRBJ1-3, reads SQTIHQWPATLVQPVGSPLSLECTVEGTSNPNLYWYRQAAGRGLQLLFYSVGIGQISSEVPQNLSASRPQDRQFILSSKKLLLSDSGFYLCAWSVWAAGNTIYFGEGSWLTVV.

In this sample, this clonotype turned up a few times. This sequence joins TRBV19 and TRBJ1-5, with 7 positions matching TRBD1. The CDR3 length is 16 residues. CDR1 and CDR2 from the germline V gene are LNHDA and SQIVND (reference sequence). J gave up 6 bases and V 8 bases, and 16 bases lay outside the gene matches. CDR3 region: CASWSPRDRSSQPQHF. The CDR3 coding sequence is TGTGCCAGTTGGAGCCCCCGGGACAGAAGTTCTCAGCCCCAGCATTTT.

This clonotype has a count of ten or more. The V and J genes are TRBV6-1 and TRBJ2-3; 12 bases are a match to TRBD2. Per the germline V gene, CDR1 is MNHNS and CDR2 is SASEGT. Trimming took 7 bases from V and 0 from J; bases not matched to a gene: 5. CDR3 length equals 16 residues. CDR3 sequence (DNA): TGTGCCAGCACAGGACTAGCGGGGACTAGCACAGATACGCAGTATTTT. Translated: CASTGLAGTSTDTQYF.

This clonotype was recorded a few times. V and J are TRBV20-1 and TRBJ1-6; D is unclear. The CDR3 is 16 amino acids. CDR1 is DFQATT, CDR2 SNEGSKA, per germline (reference sequence). Trimming took 0 bases from V and 7 from J, leaving 16 bases between them. The CDR3 DNA reads as TGCAGTGCTAGAGATGATCGGGGAACGGGGAATTCACCCCTCCACTTT. Encoded protein: CSARDDRGTGNSPLHF.

This clonotype was seen ten or more times. CDR3 DNA sequence: TGCAGCGTCACCGGGACAGCGAACACCGGGGAGCTGTTTTTT. Its translation: CSVTGTANTGELFF. The genes are TRBV29-1 and TRBJ2-2; 7 positions match TRBD1. The length of the CDR3 is 14 residues. V dropped 6 bases and J dropped 0; count of bases not matched to a gene: 4. Germline V lookup: CDR1 SQVTM, CDR2 ANQGSEA.

This clonotype has only a few counts. The chain joins TRBV20-1 to TRBJ2-1; 7 bases map to TRBD2. The CDR3 sequence is 14 residues long. CDR1 is DFQATT and CDR2 is SNEGSKA in the germline V gene (reference sequence). V was pared by 3 bases and J by 5 bases, with 7 bases of the junction left unmatched. The CDR3 reads CSARGRERNNEQFF. CDR3 nucleotides: TGCAGTGCTAGGGGGCGGGAGCGCAACAATGAGCAGTTCTTC.